Below are 17 T cell receptor beta chains sequenced from a single sample in a study of shared clonotypes between healthy human individuals. Clones were read by immunoSEQ multiplex PCR, and TCRdb kept only the in-frame ones, dropping some. The table has roughly 680,000 clones, just under 75% seen once. Sequenced: memory CD4+ T cells sorted from blood. Subset of the sample: CD45RA-negative fraction. The receptors come from a woman aged 25 to 39 in good health.

This chain links TRBV11-2 with TRBJ1-2, with 7 bases fitting TRBD1. Germline values: CDR1 SGHAT, CDR2 FQNNGV. Germline trimming cut 5 bases from V and 3 bases from J; bases unmatched to any gene: 3. This CDR3 is 13 amino acids long. CDR3 region: CASSRDSYYGYTF. For the CDR3, the DNA is TGTGCCAGCAGCCGGGACAGCTACTATGGCTACACCTTC.

J is TRBJ2-1 and V is TRBV5-1; TRBD2 aligns across 7 bases. This CDR3 is built from 15 residues. V dropped 0 bases and J dropped 8; count of bases not matched to a gene: 8. Per the germline V gene, CDR1 is SGHRS and CDR2 is YFSETQ. For the CDR3, the DNA is TGCGCCAGCAGCTTGGGCGGACTAGTTGGGGATGAGCAGTTCTTC. Encoded protein: CASSLGGLVGDEQFF.

The rearrangement links TRBV11-2 to TRBJ2-7; 10 nucleotides agree with TRBD2. The germline CDR1 and CDR2 sequences are SGHAT and FQNNGV. V lost 5 bases, J lost 3 bases, and 7 bases stayed unmatched. The length of the CDR3 is 15 residues. CDR3 protein: CASSQGASGSYEQYF. CDR3 nucleotide sequence: TGTGCCAGCAGCCAAGGGGCTAGCGGGAGCTACGAGCAGTACTTC.

To note about this clone: One junction end does not reproduce the germline sequence, and a read error may be involved. CDR3: CASSDSYNEQFF. CDR3 in DNA: TGTGCCAGCAGTGACTCCTACAATGAGCAGTTCTTC. The V call is TRBV6-6, the J call TRBJ2-1; D is ambiguous. This CDR3 contains 12 residues. Looked up from germline, CDR1 is MNHNY and CDR2 is SVGAGI (reference sequence).

This clone has just a few counts. The chain combines TRBV10-3 with TRBJ2-7; D remains unclear. In germline, CDR1 is ENHRY, CDR2 SYGVKD. The CDR3 is 12 amino acids. The V end lost 6 bases, the J end lost 1 base, and 7 bases lay between the germline ends. The DNA for the CDR3 is TGTGCCATCAGCCCCGATTCCTACGAGCAGTACTTC. Translated, it gives CAISPDSYEQYF.

This clone appeared once. The chain uses TRBV28 and TRBJ1-1, with 8 positions matching TRBD1. The CDR3 is 14 amino acids. V lost 4 bases to trimming and J lost 5 bases; unmatched junction nucleotides: 6. CDR1 and CDR2 from the germline V gene are MDHEN and SYDVKM. CDR3 amino acids: CASSSPQGGTEAFF. The CDR3 bases are TGTGCCAGCAGTTCGCCACAGGGGGGGACTGAAGCTTTCTTT.

The J gene is TRBJ2-5, the V gene TRBV19; 7 nucleotides line up with TRBD1. J was trimmed by 0 bases and V by 4 bases; bases with no gene match: 2. Germline V lookup: CDR1 LNHDA, CDR2 SQIVND (reference sequence). The CDR3 is made up of 14 amino acids. The CDR3 DNA sequence: TGTGCCAGTAGTACGACAGGGTACCAAGAGACCCAGTACTTC. Its protein is CASSTTGYQETQYF.

The chain is built from TRBV7-3 and TRBJ1-4; TRBD1 might be the D (6 bases). This CDR3 is 17 amino acids long. Germline assignment: CDR1 SGHTA and CDR2 FQGTGA. The V end was cut by 2 bases, the J end by 0 bases, with 13 bases between. The CDR3 bases are TGTGCCAGCAGCTTATACAGGGACCCTCCAACTAATGAAAAACTGTTTTTT. This gives the protein CASSLYRDPPTNEKLFF.

This clone has a handful of counts. V gene TRBV5-4 combines with J gene TRBJ2-1, with D unresolved. The germline V gene has CDR1 SGHNT and CDR2 YYREEE (reference sequence). Trimming took off 2 bases at V and 5 bases at J, with 14 bases between the two ends. The CDR3 contains 15 residues. The DNA for the CDR3 is TGTGCCAGCAGCTTAGGCCCGAACGCGGACAATGAGCAGTTCTTC. Amino acids: CASSLGPNADNEQFF.

V gene TRBV9 combines with J gene TRBJ2-7; 9 bases agree with TRBD1. The CDR3 consists of 16 residues. J lost 3 bases, V lost 2 bases, and 9 bases had no gene match. CDR1 SGDLS and CDR2 YYNGEE come from the germline V gene. Written as DNA, the CDR3 is TGTGCCAGCAGCGTCCATGGAGGGACAGGGATCTACGAGCAGTACTTC. Protein: CASSVHGGTGIYEQYF.

The chain links TRBV28 to TRBJ1-2, with 7 bases aligning to TRBD1. V shed 3 bases, J shed 0 bases, and the junction held 7 bases outside the gene matches. The CDR3 contains 16 residues. In germline, CDR1 is MDHEN, CDR2 SYDVKM. In DNA form, the CDR3 reads TGTGCCAGCAGTTTGTACGGGACAGCCGCTAACTATGGCTACACCTTC. Translated: CASSLYGTAANYGYTF.

This clone is a singleton in its sample. V usage is TRBV30 and J usage is TRBJ2-2; TRBD2 aligns across 7 bases. J was trimmed by 5 bases and V by 3 bases; bases with no gene match: 9. From germline, CDR1 is GTSNPN and CDR2 SVGIG (reference sequence). The length of the CDR3 is 15 residues. CDR3 loop: CAWRRVAGITGELFF. The CDR3 DNA follows: TGTGCCTGGAGACGCGTAGCGGGCATTACCGGGGAGCTGTTTTTT.

This clone came up a few times. The V gene is TRBV9, the J gene TRBJ2-3; 8 bases are a match to TRBD2. Germline CDR1 and CDR2: SGDLS and YYNGEE. After removal of 3 bases from V and 6 bases from J, the junction contained 9 bases not matched to a gene. The CDR3 contains 15 residues. CDR3 nucleotide sequence: TGTGCCAGCAGCGCCCGGGCCGGGGGGGATGATACGCAGTATTTT. This translates into CASSARAGGDDTQYF.

The J gene is TRBJ1-1, the V gene TRBV6-1, with D possibly matching TRBD1 (6 bases). Trimming left V 2 bases short and J 5 bases short, with 15 bases between. The germline V gene encodes CDR1 MNHNS and CDR2 SASEGT. The CDR3 has 15 amino acids. The CDR3 DNA is TGTGCCAGCAGTGAACCAGGGGACCTGGGAACTGAAGCTTTCTTT. Protein product: CASSEPGDLGTEAFF.

This rearrangement joins TRBV7-9 to TRBJ1-2; D not resolved. Germline V gives CDR1 SEHNR, CDR2 FQNEAQ (reference sequence). The V and J ends lost 2 bases and 3 bases respectively, with 10 bases between them. The CDR3 consists of 14 residues. The CDR3 loop reads CASSLSQDHYGYTF. The DNA for the CDR3 is TGTGCCAGCAGCTTAAGTCAGGATCACTATGGCTACACCTTC.

The chain uses TRBV6-6 and TRBJ2-7; 9 nucleotides agree with TRBD1. The CDR3 covers 13 residues. Germline trimming cut 6 bases from V and 5 bases from J; bases unmatched to any gene: 5. Germline V gives CDR1 MNHNY, CDR2 SVGAGI (reference sequence). The DNA for the CDR3 is TGTGCCAGCAGACAACGGGACAGGGACGAGCAGTACTTC. Translating gives CASRQRDRDEQYF.

J is TRBJ2-4 and V is TRBV18, with 7 bases matching TRBD2. The CDR3 runs to 16 residues. The germline V gene has CDR1 KGHSH and CDR2 LQKENI. Trimming removed 2 bases from V and 3 bases from J; junction bases left unmatched: 7. The CDR3 coding sequence is TGTGCCAGCTCACCAATAAGGCCGGGAGGCAAAAACATTCAGTACTTC. Its translation is CASSPIRPGGKNIQYF.